This is a list of T cell receptor beta chains from one sample in a study of T-cell memory formation after mild COVID-19. Each CDR3 protein gets one entry after TCRdb re-called the 5' RACE reads with MiXCR. The sample shows 400,000 to 550,000 distinct CDR3 sequences, about 23% of them seen only once. Sequenced input: PBMCs or a T cell subset sorted from them (not recorded which). The origin of the receptors is an adult woman who had mild COVID-19 (a few samples of this study predate the infection). Cell type and time point are not known. Both conserved end residues are part of each CDR3. The D gene is left open where the match is weak. Where a row states a size, it is once, few, many or the class of an expanded clone; other rows omit it.

j_call	clone_size	v_call	d_call	cdr3_nt	cdr3_aa
TRBJ1-2	NA	TRBV4-2	NA	TGTGCCAGCAGCCAAGCAGGGACCTCAGCTAACTATGGCTACACCTTC	CASSQAGTSANYGYTF
TRBJ1-5	few	TRBV7-2	NA	TGTGCCAGCAGCTTCACGGGTAGGGAGCCCCAGCATTTT	CASSFTGREPQHF
TRBJ2-6	few	TRBV24-1	TRBD1	TGTGCCACCAGTCGAGGATCGGGACAGTATGTCTCTGGGGCCAACGTCCTGACTTTC	CATSRGSGQYVSGANVLTF
TRBJ2-1	few	TRBV5-1	TRBD2	TGCGCCAGCAGCCCCAAACCGGGACTACACAATGAGCAGTTCTTC	CASSPKPGLHNEQFF
TRBJ2-5	NA	TRBV7-2	TRBD2	TGTGCCAGCAGCTTAGCGGGAGGGCCGGACCAAGAGTCCCAGTACTTC	CASSLAGGPDQESQYF
TRBJ2-1	few	TRBV19	NA	TGTGCCAGTAGTATTGATGGTGCGGTCTACAATGAGCAGTTCTTC	CASSIDGAVYNEQFF
TRBJ2-2	NA	TRBV9	TRBD1	TGTGCCAGCAGCGCCGGACAGGGATTTAACACCGGGGAGCTGTTTTTT	CASSAGQGFNTGELFF
TRBJ2-7	many	TRBV5-1	NA	TGCGCCAGCAGCTTGGGGGCAGGGCCCTCCTACGAGCAGTACTTC	CASSLGAGPSYEQYF
TRBJ2-3	NA	TRBV7-6	TRBD1	TGTGCCAGCAGCTTAGGGACAGGGGCGGTCACAGATACGCAGTATTTT	CASSLGTGAVTDTQYF
TRBJ2-1	NA	TRBV10-3	NA	TGTGCCATCAGTGCCGAGGGGACCTGGCCCTACAATGAGCAGTTCTTC	CAISAEGTWPYNEQFF
TRBJ2-5	few	TRBV7-9	NA	TGTGCCAGCAGCCTCAATCGCGGGACAAGGGTCCAAGAGACCCAGTACTTC	CASSLNRGTRVQETQYF
TRBJ2-3	NA	TRBV5-1	TRBD2	TGCGCCAGCAGCACTGGGACTAGCGGGGGCCAGCAGTATTTT	CASSTGTSGGQQYF
TRBJ1-1	NA	TRBV20-1	NA	TGCAGTGCCCGGAGCGACAGGAACACTGAAGCTTTCTTT	CSARSDRNTEAFF
TRBJ2-5	NA	TRBV5-4	TRBD1	TGTGCCAGCAGCCGGGCGACAGGGTGGCAGGAGACCCAGTACTTC	CASSRATGWQETQYF
TRBJ2-7	few	TRBV29-1	NA	TGCAGCGTCCTGGCAGGGAGCTCCTACGAGCAGTACTTC	CSVLAGSSYEQYF
TRBJ1-1	NA	TRBV20-1	NA	TGCAGTCCTAGTTTCCCCGGGGGGAATAGAGCTTTCTTT	CSPSFPGGNRAFF
TRBJ1-1	few	TRBV5-1	NA	TGCGCCAGCAGCCCCACGGTCGGGAACACTGAAGCTTTCTTT	CASSPTVGNTEAFF
TRBJ2-1	few	TRBV5-1	TRBD2	TGCGCCAGCAGCTTGGAGGGACTAGCGGGGGTCAATGAGCAGTTCTTC	CASSLEGLAGVNEQFF
TRBJ2-5	NA	TRBV11-2	TRBD1	TGTGCCAGCAGCGCCCGACAGGGGTGGGGGGAGACCCAGTACTTC	CASSARQGWGETQYF
TRBJ2-7	NA	TRBV7-2	TRBD2	TGTGCCAGCAGCTTTAACCCGGGACTAGTCGAGCAGTACTTC	CASSFNPGLVEQYF
TRBJ2-2	NA	TRBV14	NA	TGTGCCAGCAGCCTCCCAACAGGGACCGGGGAGCTGTTTTTT	CASSLPTGTGELFF
TRBJ2-1	few	TRBV5-5	NA	TGTGCCAGCAGCGGAGAAGGACCCGAGTCCTACAATGAGCAGTTCTTC	CASSGEGPESYNEQFF
TRBJ2-5	few	TRBV29-1	NA	TGCAGCGTTGACGGGGGTACACAAGAGACCCAGTACTTC	CSVDGGTQETQYF
TRBJ1-5	NA	TRBV19	TRBD1	TGTGCCAGTAATCACAGGGGTTCGTTCGGCAATCAGCCCCAGCATTTT	CASNHRGSFGNQPQHF
TRBJ2-1	NA	TRBV11-2	TRBD2	TGTGCCAGCAGCTTAGATATTAGCGGGGGGGAGAATGAGCAGTTCTTC	CASSLDISGGENEQFF
TRBJ2-5	few	TRBV4-1	TRBD2	TGCGCCAGCAGCCCTTCGCGGGGGGCCCGGGAGACCCAGTACTTC	CASSPSRGARETQYF
TRBJ1-2	NA	TRBV20-1	TRBD1	TGCAGTGCAAGACAGGGGGAATATTTGTTGGGCTACACCTTC	CSARQGEYLLGYTF
TRBJ2-3	NA	TRBV7-9	NA	TGTGCCAGCAGCTCGGACAGATACACAGATACGCAGTATTTT	CASSSDRYTDTQYF
TRBJ1-1	NA	TRBV9	NA	TGTGCCAGCAGCGTAGTACCTACGAACACTGAAGCTTTCTTT	CASSVVPTNTEAFF
TRBJ2-2	few	TRBV12-3/TRBV12-4	NA	TGTGCCAGCAGTTTTCTGGGTCCCGGGGAGCTGTTTTTT	CASSFLGPGELFF
TRBJ2-3	few	TRBV7-2	NA	TGTGCCAGCACCCAGTTCGACAGCACAGATACGCAGTATTTT	CASTQFDSTDTQYF
TRBJ2-4	few	TRBV5-1	NA	TGCGCCAGCAGCTTCGTAGATACCGGCAACCCAAACATTCAGTACTTC	CASSFVDTGNPNIQYF
TRBJ1-1	NA	TRBV7-2	NA	TGTGCCAGCAGCTTTGGGAAGACTGAAGCTTTCTTT	CASSFGKTEAFF
TRBJ2-7	NA	TRBV20-1	NA	TGCAGTGCTAGGGGACCCCTCGAGCAGTACTTC	CSARGPLEQYF
TRBJ2-5	NA	TRBV5-1	NA	TGCGCCAGCAGCTCCACAACTGGGGTTCAAGAGACCCAGTACTTC	CASSSTTGVQETQYF
TRBJ2-1	NA	TRBV20-1	TRBD2	TGCAGTGCTAGAGCTCCGGGGACTAGCATATACAATGAGCAGTTCTTC	CSARAPGTSIYNEQFF
TRBJ1-2	many	TRBV12-3/TRBV12-4	NA	TGTGCCAGCAGTCTGGACACTAACTATGGCTACACCTTC	CASSLDTNYGYTF
TRBJ2-1	few	TRBV4-3	NA	TGCGCCAGCAGCCAAGAACTAGGTACAGGGAATGAGCAGTTCTTC	CASSQELGTGNEQFF
TRBJ1-2	NA	TRBV13	NA	TGTGCCAGCGACCGCCTTCCCTATGGCTACACCTTC	CASDRLPYGYTF
TRBJ2-1	NA	TRBV7-9	TRBD2	TGTGCCAGCAGCCATACTAGCGGACCCTACAATGAGCAGTTCTTC	CASSHTSGPYNEQFF
TRBJ2-5	few	TRBV7-8	NA	TGTGCCAGCAGCTCGTCTAATGTTCGGGAGACCCAGTACTTC	CASSSSNVRETQYF
TRBJ2-3	NA	TRBV9	NA	TGTGCCAGCAGCGTAGACCGGGGGAATACAGATACGCAGTATTTT	CASSVDRGNTDTQYF
TRBJ2-2	once	TRBV29-1	TRBD1	TGCAGCATTCGGGACAGGGTCACCGGGGAGCTGTTTTTT	CSIRDRVTGELFF
TRBJ2-3	NA	TRBV6-5	TRBD2	TGTGCCAGCAGTTACTCCGGCGGGAGGGAGGCAGATACGCAGTATTTT	CASSYSGGREADTQYF
TRBJ1-1	NA	TRBV5-1	NA	TGCGCCAACCGGAAAAGGGACACTGAAGCTTTCTTT	CANRKRDTEAFF
TRBJ1-5	NA	TRBV6-5	NA	TGTGCCAGCAGCCGCCTTGGGAGCGGCAATCAGCCCCAGCATTTT	CASSRLGSGNQPQHF
TRBJ2-1	many	TRBV5-1	TRBD2	TGCGCCAGCAGCTTGGATAAAGCGGGGGGGCCCAATGAGCAGTTCTTC	CASSLDKAGGPNEQFF
TRBJ2-1	few	TRBV6-2/TRBV6-3	NA	TGTGCCAGCAGTTACCCGGGGTTTGGGCAGTTCTTC	CASSYPGFGQFF
TRBJ1-2	NA	TRBV24-1	NA	TGTGCCACCAGTGATCACATGGGCGGCTACACCTTC	CATSDHMGGYTF
TRBJ2-1	few	TRBV29-1	NA	TGCAGCGACCGGGGGCACTACAATGAGCAGTTCTTC	CSDRGHYNEQFF
TRBJ1-3	few	TRBV20-1	NA	TGCAGTGCGACCCCTTCACAGGGACTCTCTGGAAACACCATATATTTT	CSATPSQGLSGNTIYF
TRBJ2-2	NA	TRBV5-1	NA	TGCGCCAGCAGCTCGGGGGCGATGAACACCGGGGAGCTGTTTTTT	CASSSGAMNTGELFF
TRBJ1-1	many	TRBV20-1	TRBD1	TGCAGTGCTAAGACAGGGGGTGTCGACACTGAAGCTTTCTTT	CSAKTGGVDTEAFF
TRBJ2-5	NA	TRBV15	TRBD2	TGTGCCACCAGCAGAGCCCCGGGACTAGCGGAGAAAGAGACCCAGTACTTC	CATSRAPGLAEKETQYF